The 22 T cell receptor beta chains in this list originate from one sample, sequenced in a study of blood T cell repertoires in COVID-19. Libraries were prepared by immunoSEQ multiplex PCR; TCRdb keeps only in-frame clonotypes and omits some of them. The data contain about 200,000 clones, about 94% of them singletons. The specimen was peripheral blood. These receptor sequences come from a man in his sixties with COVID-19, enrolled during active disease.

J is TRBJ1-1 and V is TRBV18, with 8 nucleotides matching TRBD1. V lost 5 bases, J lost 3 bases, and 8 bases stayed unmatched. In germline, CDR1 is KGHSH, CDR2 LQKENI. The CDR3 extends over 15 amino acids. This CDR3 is CASSKTGEGDTEAFF. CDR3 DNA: TGTGCCAGCTCAAAGACAGGGGAGGGGGACACTGAAGCTTTCTTT.

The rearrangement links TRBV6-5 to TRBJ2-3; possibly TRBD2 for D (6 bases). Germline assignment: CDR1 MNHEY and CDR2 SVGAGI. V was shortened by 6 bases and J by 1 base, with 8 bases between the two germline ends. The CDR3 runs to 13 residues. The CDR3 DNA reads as TGTGCCAGCAGGGTAGCGGGCACAGATACGCAGTATTTT. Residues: CASRVAGTDTQYF.

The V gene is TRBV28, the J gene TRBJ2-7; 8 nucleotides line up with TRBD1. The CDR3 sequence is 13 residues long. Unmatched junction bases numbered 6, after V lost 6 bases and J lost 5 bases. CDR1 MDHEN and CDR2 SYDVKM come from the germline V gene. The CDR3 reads CASRLRGQDEQYF. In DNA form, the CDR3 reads TGTGCCAGCAGACTCAGGGGGCAGGACGAGCAGTACTTC.

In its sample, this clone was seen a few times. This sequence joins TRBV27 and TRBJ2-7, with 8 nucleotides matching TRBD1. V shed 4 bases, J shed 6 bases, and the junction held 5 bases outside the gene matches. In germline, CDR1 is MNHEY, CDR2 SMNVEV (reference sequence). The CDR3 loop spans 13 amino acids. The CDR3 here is CASSSRTGFEQYF. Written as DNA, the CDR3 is TGTGCCAGCAGTTCCAGGACAGGGTTCGAGCAGTACTTC.

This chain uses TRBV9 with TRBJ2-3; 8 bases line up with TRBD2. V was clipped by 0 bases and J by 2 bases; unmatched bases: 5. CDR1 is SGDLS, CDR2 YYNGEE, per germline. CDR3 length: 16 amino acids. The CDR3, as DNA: TGTGCCAGCAGCGTAGCGGGGGGGAGGTTCACAGATACGCAGTATTTT. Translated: CASSVAGGRFTDTQYF.

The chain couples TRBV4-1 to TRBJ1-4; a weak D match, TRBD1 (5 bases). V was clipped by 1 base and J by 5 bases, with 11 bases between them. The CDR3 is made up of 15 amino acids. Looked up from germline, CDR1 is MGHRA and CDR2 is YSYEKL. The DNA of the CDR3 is TGCGCCAGCAGCCAAGTCAGGGCCCTGAATGAAAAACTGTTTTTT. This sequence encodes CASSQVRALNEKLFF.

The CDR3 DNA reads as TGTGCCAGCAGGGGACAGGGGACAGTTCAAGAGACCCAGTACTTC. The encoded protein is CASRGQGTVQETQYF. The rearrangement uses TRBV2 and TRBJ2-5, with TRBD1 matching over 10 bases. The CDR3 totals 15 residues. V was clipped by 6 bases and J by 2 bases; unmatched bases: 6. Germline V CDR1 and CDR2: SNHLY, FYNNEI. Full variable domain (outside the CDR3, taken from reference TRBV2 and TRBJ2-5): EPEVTQTPSHQVTQMGQEVILRCVPISNHLYFYWYRQILGQKVEFLVSFYNNEISEKSEIFDDQFSVERPDGSNFTLKIRSTKLEDSAMYFCASRGQGTVQETQYFGPGTRLLVL.

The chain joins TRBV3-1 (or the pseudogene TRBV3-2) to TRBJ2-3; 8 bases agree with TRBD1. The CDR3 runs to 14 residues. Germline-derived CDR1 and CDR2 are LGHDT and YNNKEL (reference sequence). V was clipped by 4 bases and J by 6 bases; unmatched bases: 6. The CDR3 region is CASSPYDRGDTQYF. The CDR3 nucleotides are TGTGCCAGCAGCCCTTACGACAGGGGTGATACGCAGTATTTT.

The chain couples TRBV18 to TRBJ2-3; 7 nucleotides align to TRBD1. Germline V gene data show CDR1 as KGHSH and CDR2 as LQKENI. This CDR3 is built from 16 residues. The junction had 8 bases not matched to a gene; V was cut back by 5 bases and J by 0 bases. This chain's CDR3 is CASSSTGPSSTDTQYF. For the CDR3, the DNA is TGTGCCAGCTCATCGACAGGGCCGTCTAGCACAGATACGCAGTATTTT.

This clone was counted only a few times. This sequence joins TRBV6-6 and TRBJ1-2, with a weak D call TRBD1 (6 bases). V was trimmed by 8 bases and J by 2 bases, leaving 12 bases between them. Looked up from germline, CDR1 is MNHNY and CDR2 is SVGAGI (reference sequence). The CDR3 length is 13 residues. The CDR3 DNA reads TGTGCCAGCCAGGACAGCAACAACTATGGCTACACCTTC. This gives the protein CASQDSNNYGYTF.

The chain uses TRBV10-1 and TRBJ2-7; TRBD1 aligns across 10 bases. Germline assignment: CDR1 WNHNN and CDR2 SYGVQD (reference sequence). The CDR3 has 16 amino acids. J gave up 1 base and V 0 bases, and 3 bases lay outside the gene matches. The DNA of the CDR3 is TGCGCCAGCAGTGAGTCGTGGGACAGGGGTTCCTACGAGCAGTACTTC. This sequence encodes CASSESWDRGSYEQYF.

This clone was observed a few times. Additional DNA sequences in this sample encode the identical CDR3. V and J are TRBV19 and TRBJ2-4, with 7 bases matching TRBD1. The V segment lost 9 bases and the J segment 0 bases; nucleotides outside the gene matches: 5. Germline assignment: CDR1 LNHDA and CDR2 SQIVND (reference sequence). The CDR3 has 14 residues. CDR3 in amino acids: CASRDSLAKNIQYF. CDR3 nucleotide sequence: TGTGCCAGCAGGGACAGTCTAGCCAAAAACATTCAGTACTTC.

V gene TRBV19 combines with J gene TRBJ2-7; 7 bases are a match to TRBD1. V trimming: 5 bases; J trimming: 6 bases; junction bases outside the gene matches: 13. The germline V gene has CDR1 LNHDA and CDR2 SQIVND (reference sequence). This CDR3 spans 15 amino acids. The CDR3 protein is CASSAPGQPPVEQYF. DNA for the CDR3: TGTGCCAGTAGTGCGCCGGGACAGCCTCCGGTCGAGCAGTACTTC.

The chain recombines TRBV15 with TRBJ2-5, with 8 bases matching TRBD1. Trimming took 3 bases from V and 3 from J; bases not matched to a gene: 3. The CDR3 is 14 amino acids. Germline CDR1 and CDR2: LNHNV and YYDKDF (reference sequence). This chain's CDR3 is CATSRDRAEETQYF. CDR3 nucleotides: TGTGCCACCAGCAGGGACAGGGCAGAAGAGACCCAGTACTTC.

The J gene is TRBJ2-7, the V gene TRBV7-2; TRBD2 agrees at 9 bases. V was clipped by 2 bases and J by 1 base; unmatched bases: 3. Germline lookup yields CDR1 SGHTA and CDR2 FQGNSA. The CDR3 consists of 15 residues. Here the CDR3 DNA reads TGTGCCAGCAGCTTAAGCAGCGGGGGGTCCTACGAGCAGTACTTC. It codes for CASSLSSGGSYEQYF.

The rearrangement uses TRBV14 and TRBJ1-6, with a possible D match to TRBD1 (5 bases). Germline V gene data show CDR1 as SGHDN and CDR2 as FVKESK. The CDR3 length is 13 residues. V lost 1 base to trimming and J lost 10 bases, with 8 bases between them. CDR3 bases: TGTGCCAGCAGCCAAGCAGCAGGGTCACCCCTCCACTTT. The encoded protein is CASSQAAGSPLHF.

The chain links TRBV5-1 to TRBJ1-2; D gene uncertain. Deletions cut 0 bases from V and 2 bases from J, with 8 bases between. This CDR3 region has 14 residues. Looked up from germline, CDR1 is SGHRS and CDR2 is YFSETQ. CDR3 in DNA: TGCGCCAGCAGCTTGGCTGTGTTGAACTATGGCTACACCTTC. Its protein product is CASSLAVLNYGYTF.

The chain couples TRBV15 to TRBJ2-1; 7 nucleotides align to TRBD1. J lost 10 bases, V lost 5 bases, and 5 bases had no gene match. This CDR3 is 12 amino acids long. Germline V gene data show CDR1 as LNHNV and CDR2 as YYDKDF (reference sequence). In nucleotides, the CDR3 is TGTGCCACCAGCGGACAGGCCGTAGAGCAGTTCTTC. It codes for CATSGQAVEQFF.

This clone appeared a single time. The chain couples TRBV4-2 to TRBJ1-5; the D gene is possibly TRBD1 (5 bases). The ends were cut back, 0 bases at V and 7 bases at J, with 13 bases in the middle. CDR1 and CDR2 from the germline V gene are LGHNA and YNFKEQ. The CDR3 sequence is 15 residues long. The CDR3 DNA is TGTGCCAGCAGCCAAGATGGCCAGGGCCTCCAGCCCCAGCATTTT. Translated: CASSQDGQGLQPQHF.

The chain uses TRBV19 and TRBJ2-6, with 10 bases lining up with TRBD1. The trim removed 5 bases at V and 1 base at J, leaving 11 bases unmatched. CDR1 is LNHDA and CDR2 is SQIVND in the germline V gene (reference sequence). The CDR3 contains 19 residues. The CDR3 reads CASSPGTGASSSGANVLTF. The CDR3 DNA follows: TGTGCCAGTAGTCCGGGGACAGGGGCCAGCTCATCTGGGGCCAACGTCCTGACTTTC.

For the CDR3, the DNA is TGTGCCAGCAGTTTGTCAGGGAACAACGAGCAGTACTTC. It codes for CASSLSGNNEQYF. The chain couples TRBV12-3 or TRBV12-4 to TRBJ2-7; possible D gene TRBD1, 5 bases. V lost 3 bases and J 5 bases, leaving 11 bases between the germline ends. This CDR3 comprises 13 residues.

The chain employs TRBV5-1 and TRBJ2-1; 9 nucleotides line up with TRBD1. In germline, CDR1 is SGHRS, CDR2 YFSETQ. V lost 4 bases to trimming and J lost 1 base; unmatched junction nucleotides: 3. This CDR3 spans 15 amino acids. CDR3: CASSVGQGSYNEQFF. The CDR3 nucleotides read TGCGCCAGCAGCGTGGGACAGGGATCCTACAATGAGCAGTTCTTC.